The T cell receptor (beta chain) described here comes from a study of blood T cell repertoires in COVID-19 (dated by TCRdb to 2019 to 2021). With regard to the full study: Samples from collaborators originated in the United States, Italy and Spain and spanned both the acute and convalescent phases of COVID-19. The material from the prospective study consisted of cDNA or gDNA derived from T cells, B-cell-depleted T cells, or PBMCs. The dataset comprised deeply sampled blood TCRbeta repertoires from subjects exposed to, actively infected with, or recovered from COVID-19. The repertoires were made available in a free public database intended to serve as a resource for research on the immune response to SARS-CoV-2. The samples were drawn from the first 160 participants of the ongoing ImmuneRACE study and from some 1,300 subjects provided by 6 global collaborators. A de-identified subject ID, COVID-19 status, age in years and sex were almost always included in the sample metadata. Where available, HLA class I and class II types were obtained from metadata supplied by the sample provider rather than from assay-based typing.

From its cysteine to its phenylalanine, the CDR3 spans 13 amino acids. The kept DNA is CDR3 alone, 39 bases in frame from the first base. V is reduced by 7 bases and J by 2 bases, leaving a spacing of 11 bases between them. The germline V gene provides CDR1 MNHEY and CDR2 SVGAGI. About this clone: Its recognized antigen is unknown. It has no much larger one-base neighbor in the sample; base qualities were not kept.

Enrolling through a virtual design, the prospective study's participants ranged in age from roughly 18 to 95 years and lived across 20 to 25 United States geographic areas. To assign participants to cohorts, the prospective study relied on clinical history that participants themselves reported in a screening survey and a study questionnaire. For ImmuneRACE Cohort 3, a participant was defined as recovered based on two consecutive negative NP/OP PCR tests, clearance by a healthcare professional, or resolution of symptoms. Each participant in the prospective study had whole blood, serum and a nasopharyngeal or oropharyngeal swab collected by mobile phlebotomists. Prospective study participants could optionally give additional blood draws and questionnaires over an approximately 2-month period. Before DNA extraction, blood samples from the prospective study were shipped at room temperature or frozen.

Study-wide conclusions, independent of this receptor: The amount of clinical and demographic metadata varied by source and participant and was provided uncurated.

TCRbeta CDR3 regions were amplified from genomic DNA using the immunoSEQ Assay, a bias-controlled multiplex PCR. Under the source paper's analysis protocol: Within the assay, amplification of reference gene primers was used to estimate how many nucleated cells each sample contained. Sequence reads were collapsed and filtered to measure the absolute abundance of every unique TCRbeta CDR3 rearrangement. For each sample, productive Simpson clonality was calculated by taking the square root of Simpson's diversity index across productive rearrangements. In TCRdb, the immuneACCESS table is reduced to in-frame sequences with V and J assigned. These tables do not hold every clone; where another copy was compared, an unresolved V gene accounts for under half, and the others remain unexplained. Clone size and V and J calls were adopted from that table, with D and trimming inferred from the DNA. A total of fewer than 200,000 clones appear in this sample, 70% to 90% of them only once. 3.5% to 5% of the sample goes to the ten largest clones.

Sequenced input: PBMCs or T cells enriched from blood (not recorded which). Recombination connected TRBV6-5 to TRBJ1-1; the D gene is unclear. The receptor comes from a woman aged 50 to 60 who had recovered from COVID-19. DNA sequence: TGTGCCAGCAAATGGGGAGGAAACACTGAAGCTTTCTTT. It is translated as CASKWGGNTEAFF.